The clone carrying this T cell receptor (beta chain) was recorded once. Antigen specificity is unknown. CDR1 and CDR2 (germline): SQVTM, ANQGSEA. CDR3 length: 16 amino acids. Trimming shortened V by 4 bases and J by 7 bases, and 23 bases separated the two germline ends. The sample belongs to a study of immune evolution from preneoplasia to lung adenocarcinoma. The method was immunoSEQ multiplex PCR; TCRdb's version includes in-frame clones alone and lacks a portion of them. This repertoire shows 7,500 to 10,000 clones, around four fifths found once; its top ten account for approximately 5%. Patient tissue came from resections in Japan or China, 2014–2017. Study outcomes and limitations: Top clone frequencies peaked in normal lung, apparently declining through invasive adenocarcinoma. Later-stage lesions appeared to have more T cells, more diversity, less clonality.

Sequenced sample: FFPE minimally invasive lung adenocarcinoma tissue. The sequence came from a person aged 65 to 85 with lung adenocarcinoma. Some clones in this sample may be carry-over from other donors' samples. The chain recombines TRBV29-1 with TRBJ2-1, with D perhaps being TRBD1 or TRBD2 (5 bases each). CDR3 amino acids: CSVATWGIGTRNEQFF. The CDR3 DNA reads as TGCAGCGTTGCAACTTGGGGGATAGGGACGCGAAATGAGCAGTTCTTC.